Described below is a single T cell receptor beta chain sequence and its context. Its specificity is not known. The sample comes from a study of T cells after posttransplantation cyclophosphamide. General study results and limits: TRB overlap between skin or GI tissue T cells and blood was limited. Later blood repertoires were often dominated by clones from the donor CD8+ memory compartment. Recipient CMV seropositivity and CMV reactivation strongly tracked TRB clonality.

Assay used: immunoSEQ multiplex PCR; TCRdb lists only in-frame clones, some missing. The sample contains about 24,000 clones, 86% of which appear only once. The germline V gene encodes CDR1 SEHNR and CDR2 FQNEAQ (reference sequence). V lost 4 bases and J lost 1; bases outside the gene matches: 5. The CDR3 is made up of 15 amino acids. Sequencing was done on a sample of PBMCs. The clonotype comes from a woman aged 55-70 years with a blood cancer, CMV-positive, and with a related stem cell donor. The J gene is TRBJ2-5, the V gene TRBV7-9, with 8 bases fitting TRBD2. The CDR3 loop is CASSSGAGVQETQYF. CDR3 nucleotides: TGTGCCAGCAGCTCAGGAGCGGGAGTCCAAGAGACCCAGTACTTC.